This T cell receptor (beta chain) was identified in a study of response to subunit inactivated influenza vaccine. Study-wide results and caveats: T cells newly recruited by each seasonal influenza vaccination are few, the authors suggested.

This clonotype was observed a handful of times. The antigen remains unidentified. Using its own MiXCR run on the RT-PCR reads, TCRdb lists one record per CDR3 protein. The repertoire consists of 650,000 to 700,000 distinct CDR3 sequences, with more than 15% occurring once and the leading ten covering roughly 10%. This receptor was identified in a man aged 50 or older who received an inactivated influenza vaccine. Sequencing was performed on PBMCs from blood, taken 11 to 12 days after vaccination.

The CDR3 coding sequence is TGTGCCAGCAGCTTAGGGGGGTCGGTAGCCAAAAACATTCAGTACTTC. The encoded protein is CASSLGGSVAKNIQYF. This sequence joins TRBV7-2 and TRBJ2-4; D is tentatively TRBD1 or TRBD2 (5 bases each). The germline V and J ends were trimmed by 1 base and 0 bases, with 10 bases remaining between them. The CDR3 sequence is 16 residues long. CDR1 is SGHTA and CDR2 is FQGNSA in the germline V gene.